This T cell receptor (beta chain) was captured in a study of shared clonotypes between healthy human individuals (dated by TCRdb to about 2020). About the investigation overall: The cohort included a few men and two women between 18 and 49 years of age. Per donor, three plates each were used for CD4 naive and CD4 memory, two for CD8 naive, and one for CD8 memory. To estimate repertoire size and how much clonotypes are shared between individuals, the study performed deep sequencing of blood TCR repertoires from about five healthy adults. Libraries were prepared and TCR repertoires were sequenced by different laboratories using diverse techniques, in order to increase sequencing depth and limit assay-specific biases. Per donor, leukapheresis produced somewhere between about 0.85 and 8.9 billion PBMCs. What the research found in general, with its limitations: Naive subsets generally had larger estimated clonotype richness than memory subsets did. When several donors were compared, the shared fraction of clonotypes was around 4.6% for naive CD4, around 4% for naive CD8, 2% to 2.5% for memory CD4, and around 0.37% for memory CD8. Because the study included a small number of donors, the genetic and exposure-history diversity represented was limited. Incomplete sequencing was indicated by rarefaction of sorted-subset datasets, despite the large sequencing depth. Based on pairwise subsampling, the degree of clonotype sharing among donors was expected to be affected by sequencing depth. Sampling was restricted to blood, and TCR repertoires in tissues likely differ from the TCR repertoires found in blood. Compared with non-shared clonotypes, the clonotypes found in all four sorted-subset donors had higher generation probabilities.

Using the deep immunoSEQ assay, multiplex PCR amplified TCR CDR3 regions from genomic DNA. For each cell subset, the extracted genomic DNA was distributed evenly across all wells of several immunoSEQ 96-well plates, and each plate served as one replicate. For sorted subsets, roughly 190 ng of genomic DNA, equivalent to around 31,000 T cell genomes, went into each replicate PCR. Purified libraries were measured with a Qubit 3.0 fluorometer, size-checked on a Bioanalyzer 2100, and measured again with the KAPA Library Quantification kit. Each immunoSEQ 96-well plate was sequenced on its own single-read 150-cycle Illumina NextSeq 550 flow cell. The authors' analysis ran thus. Because only junctional sequences without quality scores were contained in the immunoSEQ output, filtering matching that applied to full-length reads could not be performed. To assign V/J genes and CDR3, sequences were annotated against IMGT germline references using PyIR, a Python wrapper for IgBLAST v1.9. Reads were filtered out if the reads had weak V/J assignments (E-value above 1e-6), no CDR3, stop codons, out-of-frame junctions, or ambiguous translated residues. A V3J clonotype was defined by an identical inferred V gene, J gene, and CDR3 amino acid sequence. To compute the percentage overlap between repertoires, the number of shared unique clonotypes was divided by the size of the smaller repertoire. Richness of each repertoire was evaluated using RTK rarefaction, the Chao1 estimator, and Recon v2.1 estimates of unobserved clonotypes. Generation probabilities for all TCRbeta clonotypes obtained by the gDNA method from a handful of donors were computed using OLGA. TCRdb's version of the immuneACCESS table is confined to in-frame rearrangements and falls short of the full clone set. An unresolved V gene accounts for under half of the shortfall where checked; the remainder is of unknown origin. The V and J calls and clone size were taken over from that table, and D and trimming were inferred from the DNA. The sample table lists about 660,000 clones, roughly 70% of them with a count of one. Over 1.5% of the sample is held by the ten biggest clonotypes.

About this clone: Its antigen specificity is not known. Base quality data are lacking; no much larger clone is found one base away.

The CDR3 runs 15 amino acids, cysteine and phenylalanine included. Of the read, only the CDR3 DNA is kept; its 45 bases are in frame from base 1. In the germline V gene (reference sequence), CDR1 corresponds to MNHEY and CDR2 to SMNVEV. Trimming leaves V shorter by 8 bases and J shorter by 5 bases, with the junction holding 10 bases beyond the gene matches. The donors were healthy, HIV-negative adults who had no recently reported acute infections or vaccinations. Every donor was a Caucasian adult residing in Nashville, Tennessee, USA. CD4+ T cells were enriched by magnetic negative selection; naive cells were then positively selected on CD45RA, and the negative fraction formed the memory subset. Blood was collected by leukapheresis, and PBMCs were isolated by Ficoll-Histopaque density gradient centrifugation and then cryopreserved in liquid nitrogen vapor phase. Analytical flow cytometry was used to check the purity and quantity of each magnetically sorted T cell population. Genomic DNA was isolated from each sorted fraction and quantified by UV absorbance on a Nanodrop 2000c.

The sample taken for sequencing was memory CD4+ T cells sorted from blood. What this sample's cell subset or site label stands for: CD45RA-negative fraction. This TCR was recovered from a woman in her 30s in good health. The chain joins TRBV27 to TRBJ2-7, with 12 bases in between that match TRBD2. CDR3 loop: CASHRGTSGYHEQYF. The DNA sequence reads TGTGCCAGCCACAGGGGGACTAGCGGGTATCACGAGCAGTACTTC.